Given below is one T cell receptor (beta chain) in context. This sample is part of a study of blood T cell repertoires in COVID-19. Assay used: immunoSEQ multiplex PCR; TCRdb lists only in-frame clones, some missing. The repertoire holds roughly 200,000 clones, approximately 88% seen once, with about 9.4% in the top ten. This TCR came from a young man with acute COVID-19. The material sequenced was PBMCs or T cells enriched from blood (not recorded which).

The CDR3 reads CASSEGIAGDRYQETQYF. CDR3 nucleotides: TGCGCCAGCAGTGAGGGAATAGCGGGAGATCGGTACCAAGAGACCCAGTACTTC. The chain recombines TRBV10-2 with TRBJ2-5; 9 nucleotides align to TRBD2. J gave up 0 bases and V 2 bases, and 10 bases lay outside the gene matches. The CDR3 has 18 residues. Looked up from germline, CDR1 is WSHSY and CDR2 is SAAADI.